The subject of this entry is one T cell receptor beta chain. What antigen it recognizes has not been identified. There are no base qualities to consult, and no much larger clone falls within one base. From the cysteine up to the phenylalanine, the CDR3 has a length of 14 residues. Just the 42-base CDR3 DNA is kept, in frame starting at base 1. V is cut by 2 bases and J by 2 bases, and the space between the germline ends is 8 bases. CDR1 is given as SGDLS and CDR2 as YYNGEE, both from the germline V gene. The record originates from a study of blood T cell repertoires in COVID-19 (TCRdb year 2020). Study-wide context: Collaborator samples came from the United States, Italy and Spain and covered acute and convalescent phases of COVID-19. The material from the prospective study consisted of cDNA or gDNA derived from T cells, B-cell-depleted T cells, or PBMCs. Subjects who had been exposed to COVID-19, were actively infected with it, or had recovered from it provided the deeply sampled blood TCRbeta repertoires that made up the dataset. The repertoires were made available in a free public database intended to serve as a resource for research on the immune response to SARS-CoV-2. The samples were drawn from the first 160 participants of the ongoing ImmuneRACE study and from about 1,200 subjects provided by 6 global collaborators. Sample metadata almost always included a de-identified subject ID, COVID-19 status, age in years and sex. Where HLA class I and class II types were available, the types were taken from metadata supplied by the sample provider, not from assay-based typing. The study at large found these results: Clinical and demographic metadata were provided uncurated, with the amount varying by source and participant.

TCRbeta CDR3 regions were amplified from genomic DNA by means of the immunoSEQ Assay, a bias-controlled multiplex PCR. Concerning the study's data processing: Within the assay, amplification of reference gene primers was used to estimate how many nucleated cells each sample contained. Sequence reads were collapsed and filtered to measure the absolute abundance of every unique TCRbeta CDR3 rearrangement. For each sample, productive Simpson clonality was calculated as the square root of Simpson's diversity index across productive rearrangements. As stored in TCRdb, this immuneACCESS dataset retains in-frame rearrangements with V and J assigned. A fraction of the clones does not appear; measured against another copy, unresolved V genes explain less than half of the discrepancy, and the remainder lacks a known reason. V, J and clone size are those of that table, while D and trimming were read from the DNA. The sample profile shows some 250,000 clones; approximately 82% of them were found once. Clones ranked in the top ten supply under 3.5% of the sample.

The collaborating institutions used their own protocols to collect whole blood in K2EDTA tubes. Collaborator samples were shipped for TCRbeta analysis as frozen whole blood, isolated PBMCs, or DNA extracted from either sample type. In this chain, TRBV9 is recombined with TRBJ2-1, with a tentative D gene TRBD1 over 5 matching bases. This TCR was recovered from a woman aged 18-35 years with acute or convalescent COVID-19. Sequenced input: peripheral blood. The DNA sequence is given as TGTGCCAGCAGCGTCACAGGAGCCTACAATGAGCAGTTCTTC. This is translated as CASSVTGAYNEQFF.